The following is a T cell receptor beta chain sequence with its context. Its antigen is undetermined. Together with a sample-barcoded 5' primer, a J-beta primer mix was included in a second PCR lasting about 7 to 11 cycles. TCRdb reprocessed the 5' RACE reads via MiXCR and lists one record per CDR3 protein. The sample contains approximately 350,000 distinct CDR3 sequences, about 52% of which appear only once. These data are taken from a study of blood T cells in healthy people across ages. Germline values: CDR1 MGHDK, CDR2 SYGVNS. The CDR3 length is 15 residues. Trimming removed 4 bases from V and 1 base from J; junction bases left unmatched: 6. General study results and limits: Unknown CMV status may confound age-related changes in expanded clones. A roughly linear age-dependent decrease characterized TCR beta diversity per million T cells.

V is TRBV25-1 and J is TRBJ1-2; 7 positions agree with TRBD1. What was sequenced was blood. This receptor was taken from a man between 60 and 75 years old in good health. The CDR3 region has the DNA TGTGCCAGCAGTGCCTCGGGACAGAGTAACTATGGCTACACCTTC. This sequence encodes CASSASGQSNYGYTF.